A single sample is the source of the 18 T cell receptor beta chains below, sequenced in a study of T cells in Graves' hyperthyroidism and ophthalmopathy. RNA transcripts yielded amplified TCR beta CDR3 regions. HTBI primers were used for first-round RT-PCR of the TCR CDR3. TCRdb re-called the multiplex PCR reads with MiXCR, one entry per CDR3 protein. This repertoire shows about 420,000 distinct CDR3 sequences, 12% to 15% found once; its top ten account for about 5%. The sample was blood. Receptors originate from a woman younger than 35 with Graves' hyperthyroidism.

The chain has TRBV19 and TRBJ1-1; 9 nucleotides line up with TRBD1. The trim removed 7 bases at V and 1 base at J, leaving 10 bases unmatched. The CDR3 spans 16 residues. CDR1 and CDR2 from the germline V gene are LNHDA and SQIVND (reference sequence). The DNA for the CDR3 is TGTGCCAGTATACCCCTGCGGACAGGGGCGAACACTGAAGCTTTCTTT. Its protein is CASIPLRTGANTEAFF.

This clonotype was counted ten times or more. CDR3 residues: CASSIGQSSNQPQHF. CDR3 sequence (DNA): TGTGCCAGTAGTATAGGACAGTCTAGCAATCAGCCCCAGCATTTT. The chain joins TRBV19 to TRBJ1-5, with D possibly matching TRBD1 (5 bases). The V and J ends lost 1 base and 0 bases respectively, with 7 bases between them. The germline CDR1 and CDR2 sequences are LNHDA and SQIVND (reference sequence). The CDR3 length is 15 residues.

The chain has TRBV30 and TRBJ1-4; D gene uncertain. The CDR3 is 14 residues long. The ends were cut back, 1 base at V and 0 bases at J, with 6 bases in the middle. Looked up from germline, CDR1 is GTSNPN and CDR2 is SVGIG (reference sequence). CDR3: CAWSGPATNEKLFF. CDR3 nucleotides: TGTGCCTGGAGTGGACCTGCAACTAATGAAAAACTGTTTTTT. The full variable domain, completed using reference TRBV30 and TRBJ1-4, is SQTIHQWPATLVQPVGSPLSLECTVEGTSNPNLYWYRQAAGRGLQLLFYSVGIGQISSEVPQNLSASRPQDRQFILSSKKLLLSDSGFYLCAWSGPATNEKLFFGSGTQLSVL.

This clonotype was seen repeatedly, ten times or more. The V gene is TRBV10-3, the J gene TRBJ2-3; 7 nucleotides match TRBD2. CDR3 length: 12 amino acids. With 7 bases clipped from V and 5 bases from J, the junction kept 3 bases outside the gene matches. The germline gives CDR1 ENHRY, CDR2 SYGVKD. The CDR3 DNA reads as TGTGCCATCACCGGGGAGGGAGATACGCAGTATTTT. Encoded protein: CAITGEGDTQYF.

This clonotype was counted at least ten times. The chain joins TRBV18 to TRBJ1-1, with TRBD1 as a possible D gene (5 bases). Germline loops: CDR1 KGHSH, CDR2 LQKENI. V was clipped by 3 bases and J by 1 base, with 6 bases between them. This CDR3 region has 13 residues. CDR3 loop: CASSPRGNTEAFF. The CDR3 nucleotides are TGTGCCAGCTCACCGAGGGGGAACACTGAAGCTTTCTTT.

This clonotype was detected many times. The rearrangement joins TRBV6-6 to TRBJ2-5; tentative D call: TRBD2 (5 bases). Looked up from germline, CDR1 is MNHNY and CDR2 is SVGAGI (reference sequence). The CDR3 is 14 amino acids. Between the trimmed V and J ends, which lost 2 bases and 5 bases, there was a span of 12 bases. The CDR3 DNA reads as TGTGCCAGCAGTTACAAGGCGGGTGGGGAGACCCAGTACTTC. Translation gives CASSYKAGGETQYF.

V and J are TRBV5-6 and TRBJ2-1; possible D gene TRBD1, 5 bases. V lost 0 bases and J lost 7, with 17 bases in between. Germline V lookup: CDR1 SGHDT, CDR2 YYEEEE. The CDR3 consists of 16 residues. DNA for the CDR3: TGTGCCAGCAGCTTGGCTGGCAGGGCACCACTAAATGAGCAGTTCTTC. Its translation is CASSLAGRAPLNEQFF.

This clonotype has at least ten counts. This chain links TRBV6-1 with TRBJ2-1; TRBD2 matches 9 bases. The CDR3 covers 17 residues. Losses at the gene ends were 3 bases for V and 6 bases for J; bases not matched to a gene: 12. The germline CDR1 and CDR2 sequences are MNHNS and SASEGT. CDR3 nucleotide sequence: TGTGCCAGCAGTGAGCGTTCTTTGGGCGGGAGGGGCAATGAGCAGTTCTTC. Translation: CASSERSLGGRGNEQFF.

This clonotype was detected many times. The chain has TRBV28 and TRBJ2-5; unclear D gene. The germline gives CDR1 MDHEN, CDR2 SYDVKM. The CDR3 length is 12 residues. V was clipped by 5 bases and J by 5 bases, with 9 bases between them. The CDR3 coding sequence is TGTGCCAGCAGTGCCGAGTTGGAGACCCAGTACTTC. It yields the protein CASSAELETQYF.

Concerning this clonotype itself: A much larger clone differs from this one at a single base, so this may be a read error. V and J are TRBV6-2 or TRBV6-3 and TRBJ2-7, with 7 bases fitting TRBD1. The junction had 12 bases not matched to a gene; V was cut back by 7 bases and J by 6 bases. The CDR3 is made up of 14 amino acids. CDR1 is MNHEY, CDR2 SVGEGT, per germline. In DNA, the CDR3 is TGTGCCAGCACCCTAACCTGGACAGGCTGCGAGCAGTACTTC. This codes for CASTLTWTGCEQYF.

The rearrangement links TRBV5-1 to TRBJ1-6, with no clear D. Trimming removed 1 base from V and 9 bases from J, with 14 bases in between. The CDR3 contains 15 residues. CDR1 and CDR2 (germline): SGHRS, YFSETQ. The CDR3 here is CASSLSRDLGSPLHF. The CDR3 DNA follows: TGCGCCAGCAGCTTGAGTCGGGATTTGGGTTCACCCCTCCACTTT.

This clonotype was found many times. The rearrangement joins TRBV4-2 to TRBJ2-1; possibly TRBD1 or TRBD2 for D (5 bases each). The germline gives CDR1 LGHNA, CDR2 YNFKEQ. CDR3 size: 14 residues. Trimming took off 2 bases at V and 5 bases at J, with 10 bases between the two ends. The CDR3 coding sequence is TGTGCCAGCAGCCAACAGGGAGTTGACAATGAGCAGTTCTTC. Translating it yields CASSQQGVDNEQFF.

This clonotype showed up many times. The gene calls are TRBV28 and TRBJ1-1, with D uncertain. The CDR3 runs to 14 residues. V dropped 3 bases and J dropped 2 bases, with 10 bases sitting between them. Germline lookup yields CDR1 MDHEN and CDR2 SYDVKM. The CDR3 sequence: CASSFGRRNTEAFF. CDR3 sequence (DNA): TGTGCCAGCAGTTTTGGCAGGAGAAACACTGAAGCTTTCTTT.

This clonotype has a count of ten or more. The rearrangement links TRBV5-5 to TRBJ1-5; no reliable D call. This CDR3 is built from 15 residues. The V and J ends lost 0 bases and 5 bases respectively, with 12 bases between them. Per the germline V gene, CDR1 is SGHKS and CDR2 is YYEKEE (reference sequence). CDR3 nucleotides: TGTGCCAGCAGCTTGGTCGGCAGACGAGATCAGCCCCAGCATTTT. It translates to CASSLVGRRDQPQHF.

This sequence joins TRBV9 and TRBJ1-6; no clear D. Trimming took off 4 bases at V and 0 bases at J, with 8 bases between the two ends. The germline V gene has CDR1 SGDLS and CDR2 YYNGEE. The CDR3 is 15 residues long. The CDR3 protein is CASSSTDSYNSPLHF. In DNA, the CDR3 is TGTGCCAGCAGCTCCACCGACTCCTATAATTCACCCCTCCACTTT.

This clonotype was counted ten times or more. The CDR3 DNA reads as TGTGCCAGCAGCATCCTCGGGACCCTGTACAATGAGCAGTTCTTC. Translating it yields CASSILGTLYNEQFF. J is TRBJ2-1 and V is TRBV27; D is tentatively TRBD1 or TRBD2 (5 bases each). CDR1 and CDR2 from the germline V gene are MNHEY and SMNVEV (reference sequence). Trimming took off 6 bases at V and 4 bases at J, with 16 bases between the two ends. The CDR3 runs to 15 residues.

In its sample, this clonotype was seen many times. V usage is TRBV6-1 and J usage is TRBJ1-1; TRBD1 matches 8 bases. Germline assignment: CDR1 MNHNS and CDR2 SASEGT. There are 15 residues in the CDR3. V trimming: 6 bases; J trimming: 7 bases; junction bases outside the gene matches: 13. The CDR3 coding sequence is TGTGCCAGCAGCATTATTAGGACAGGGACGCTTGAAGCTTTCTTT. This sequence encodes CASSIIRTGTLEAFF.

This clonotype was seen a few times. CDR3 region: CASSVRGEGRRETQYF. CDR3 sequence (DNA): TGTGCCAGCAGCGTACGGGGGGAGGGGCGCCGAGAGACCCAGTACTTC. This chain links TRBV9 with TRBJ2-5, with TRBD2 identical over 7 bases. Germline V lookup: CDR1 SGDLS, CDR2 YYNGEE. The CDR3 covers 16 residues. J lost 4 bases, V lost 1 base, and 10 bases had no gene match.